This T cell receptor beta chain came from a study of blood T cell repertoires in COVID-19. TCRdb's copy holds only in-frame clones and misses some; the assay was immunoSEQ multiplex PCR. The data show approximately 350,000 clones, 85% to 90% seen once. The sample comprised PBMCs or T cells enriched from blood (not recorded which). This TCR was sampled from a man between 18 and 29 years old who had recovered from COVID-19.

The DNA for the CDR3 is TGTGCCATACTAGGACTAGCGGGATCCGGGGAGCTGTTTTTT. Protein sequence: CAILGLAGSGELFF. This chain connects TRBV10-3 to TRBJ2-2, with TRBD2 matching over 12 bases. The ends lost 9 bases at V and 6 bases at J; junction bases unmatched: 5. The germline V gene has CDR1 ENHRY and CDR2 SYGVKD. The CDR3 consists of 14 residues.